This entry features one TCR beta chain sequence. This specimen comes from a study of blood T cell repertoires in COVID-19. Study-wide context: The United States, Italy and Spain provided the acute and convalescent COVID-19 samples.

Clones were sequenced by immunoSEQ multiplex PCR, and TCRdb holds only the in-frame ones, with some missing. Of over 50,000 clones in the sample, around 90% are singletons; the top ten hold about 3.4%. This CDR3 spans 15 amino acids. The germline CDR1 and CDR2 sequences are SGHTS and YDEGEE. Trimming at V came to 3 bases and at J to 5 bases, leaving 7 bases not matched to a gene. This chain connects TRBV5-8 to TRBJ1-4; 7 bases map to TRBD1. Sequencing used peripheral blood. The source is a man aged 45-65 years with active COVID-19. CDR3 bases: TGTGCCAGCAGCTCGACCGGGACAGTAAATGAAAAACTGTTTTTT. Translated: CASSSTGTVNEKLFF.